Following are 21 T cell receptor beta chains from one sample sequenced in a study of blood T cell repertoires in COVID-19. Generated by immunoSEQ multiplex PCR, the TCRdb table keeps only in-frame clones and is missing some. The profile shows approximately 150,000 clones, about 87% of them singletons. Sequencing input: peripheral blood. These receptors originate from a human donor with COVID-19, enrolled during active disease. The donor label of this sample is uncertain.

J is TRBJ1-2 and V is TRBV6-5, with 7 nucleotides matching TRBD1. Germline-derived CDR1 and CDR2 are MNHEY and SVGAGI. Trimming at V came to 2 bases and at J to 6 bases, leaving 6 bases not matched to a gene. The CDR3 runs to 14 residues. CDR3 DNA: TGTGCCAGCAGTTACACACAACAGGGGAATGGCTACACCTTC. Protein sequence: CASSYTQQGNGYTF.

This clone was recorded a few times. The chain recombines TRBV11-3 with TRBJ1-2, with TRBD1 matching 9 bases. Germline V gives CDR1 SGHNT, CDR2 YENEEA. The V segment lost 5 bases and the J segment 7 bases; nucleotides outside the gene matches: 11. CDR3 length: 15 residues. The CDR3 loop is CASSPTGGARFGYTF. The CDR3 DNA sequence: TGTGCCAGCAGCCCAACAGGGGGCGCGCGGTTTGGCTACACCTTC.

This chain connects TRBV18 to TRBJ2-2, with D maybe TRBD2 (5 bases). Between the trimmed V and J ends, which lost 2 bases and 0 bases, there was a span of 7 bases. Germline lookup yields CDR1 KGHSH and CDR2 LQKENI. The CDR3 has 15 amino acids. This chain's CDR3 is CASSPMEANTGELFF. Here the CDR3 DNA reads TGTGCCAGCTCACCAATGGAGGCGAACACCGGGGAGCTGTTTTTT.

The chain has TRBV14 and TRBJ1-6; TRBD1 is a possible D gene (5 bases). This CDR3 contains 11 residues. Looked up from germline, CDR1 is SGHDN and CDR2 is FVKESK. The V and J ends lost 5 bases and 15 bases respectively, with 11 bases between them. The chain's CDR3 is CASSVSGVLHF. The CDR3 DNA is TGTGCCAGCAGCGTGTCGGGGGTCCTCCACTTT. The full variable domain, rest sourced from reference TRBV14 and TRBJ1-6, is EAGVTQFPSHSVIEKGQTVTLRCDPISGHDNLYWYRRVMGKEIKFLLHFVKESKQDESGMPNNRFLAERTGGTYSTLKVQPAELEDSGVYFCASSVSGVLHFGNGTRLTVT.

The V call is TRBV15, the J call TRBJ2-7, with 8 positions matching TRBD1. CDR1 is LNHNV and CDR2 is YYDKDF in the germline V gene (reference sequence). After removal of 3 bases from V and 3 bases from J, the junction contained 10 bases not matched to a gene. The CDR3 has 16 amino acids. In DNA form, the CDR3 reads TGTGCCACCAGCAGGGGCTGGGGGACAGGTGACTACGAGCAGTACTTC. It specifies CATSRGWGTGDYEQYF.

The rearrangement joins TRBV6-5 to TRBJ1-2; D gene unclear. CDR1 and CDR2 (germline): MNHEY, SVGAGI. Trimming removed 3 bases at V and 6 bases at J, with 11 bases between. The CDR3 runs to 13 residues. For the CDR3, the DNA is TGTGCCAGCAGTTATACGGTCGAGGATGGCTACACCTTC. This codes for CASSYTVEDGYTF.

CDR3 protein: CASSEIGAGGTDTQYF. CDR3 in DNA: TGTGCCAGCAGTGAAATTGGGGCTGGAGGCACAGATACGCAGTATTTT. The rearrangement links TRBV6-1 to TRBJ2-3; perhaps TRBD1 as D (5 bases). The CDR3 extends over 16 amino acids. The V and J ends lost 2 bases and 1 base respectively, with 13 bases between them. The germline V gene encodes CDR1 MNHNS and CDR2 SASEGT.

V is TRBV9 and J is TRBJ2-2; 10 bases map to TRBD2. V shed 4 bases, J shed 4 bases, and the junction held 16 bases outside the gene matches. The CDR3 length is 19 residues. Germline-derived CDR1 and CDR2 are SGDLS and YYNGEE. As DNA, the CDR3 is TGTGCCAGCAGCACCCCCATAGCGGGGGGCTCCCCTTCCACCGGGGAGCTGTTTTTT. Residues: CASSTPIAGGSPSTGELFF.

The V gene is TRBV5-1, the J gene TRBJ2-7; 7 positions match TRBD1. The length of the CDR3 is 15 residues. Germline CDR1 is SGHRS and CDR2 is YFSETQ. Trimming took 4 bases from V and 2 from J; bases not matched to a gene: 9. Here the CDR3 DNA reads TGCGCCAGCAGCCCGACCGGGACAGACGCCTACGAGCAGTACTTC. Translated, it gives CASSPTGTDAYEQYF.

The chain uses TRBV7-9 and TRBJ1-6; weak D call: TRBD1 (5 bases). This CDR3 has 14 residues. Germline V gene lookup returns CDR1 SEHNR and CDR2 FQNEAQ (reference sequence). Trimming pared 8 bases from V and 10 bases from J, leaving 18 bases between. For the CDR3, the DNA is TGTGCCAGCGCGAGTCAGGGTACGCGCTCACCCCTCCACTTT. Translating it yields CASASQGTRSPLHF.

CDR3: CASRRQGGNEQFF. The CDR3, as DNA: TGTGCCAGCAGGCGACAAGGTGGGAATGAGCAGTTCTTC. V gene TRBV6-5 combines with J gene TRBJ2-1; D gene ambiguous. Looked up from germline, CDR1 is MNHEY and CDR2 is SVGAGI. This CDR3 region has 13 residues. Deletions cut 6 bases from V and 7 bases from J, with 13 bases between.

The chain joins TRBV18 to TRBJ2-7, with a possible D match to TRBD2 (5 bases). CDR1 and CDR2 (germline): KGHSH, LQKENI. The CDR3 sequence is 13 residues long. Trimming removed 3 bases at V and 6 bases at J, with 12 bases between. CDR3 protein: CASSPLGRVEQYF. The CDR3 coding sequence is TGTGCCAGCTCACCCCTAGGGAGAGTCGAGCAGTACTTC.

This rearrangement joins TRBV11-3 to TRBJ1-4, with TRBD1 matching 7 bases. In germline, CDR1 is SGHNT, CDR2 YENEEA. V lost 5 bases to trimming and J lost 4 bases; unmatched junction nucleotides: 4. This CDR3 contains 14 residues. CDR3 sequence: CASSRGQSNEKLFF. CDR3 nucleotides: TGTGCCAGCAGCCGGGGACAGAGTAATGAAAAACTGTTTTTT.

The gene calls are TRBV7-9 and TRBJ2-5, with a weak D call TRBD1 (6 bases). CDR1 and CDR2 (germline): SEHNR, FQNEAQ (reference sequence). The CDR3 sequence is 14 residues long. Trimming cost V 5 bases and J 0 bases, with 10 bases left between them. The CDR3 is CASSIGTNQETQYF. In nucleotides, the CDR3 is TGTGCCAGCAGCATCGGGACAAACCAAGAGACCCAGTACTTC. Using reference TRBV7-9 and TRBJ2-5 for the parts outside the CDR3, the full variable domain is DTGVSQNPRHKITKRGQNVTFRCDPISEHNRLYWYRQTLGQGPEFLTYFQNEAQLEKSRLLSDRFSAERPKGSFSTLEIQRTEQGDSAMYLCASSIGTNQETQYFGPGTRLLVL.

In nucleotides, the CDR3 is TGCAGCGTTAGCAGGGTAAACACTGAAGCTTTCTTT. Amino acid sequence: CSVSRVNTEAFF. The chain uses TRBV29-1 and TRBJ1-1; tentatively, D is TRBD1 (5 bases). This CDR3 contains 12 residues. V dropped 5 bases and J dropped 2 bases, with 9 bases sitting between them. CDR1 is SQVTM, CDR2 ANQGSEA, per germline.

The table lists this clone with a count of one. The CDR3 is CASRGGASNTGELFF. The CDR3 DNA reads as TGTGCCAGCAGAGGAGGGGCCAGTAACACCGGGGAGCTGTTTTTT. The chain is built from TRBV2 and TRBJ2-2; D might be TRBD2 (6 bases). The CDR3 covers 15 residues. CDR1 and CDR2 from the germline V gene are SNHLY and FYNNEI. V gave up 6 bases and J gave up 2 bases, with 13 bases separating them.

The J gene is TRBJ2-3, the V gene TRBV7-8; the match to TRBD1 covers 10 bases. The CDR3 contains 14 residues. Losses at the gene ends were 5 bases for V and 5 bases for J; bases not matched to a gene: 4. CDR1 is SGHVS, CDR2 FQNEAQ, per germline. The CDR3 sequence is CASSVGDRGDTQYF. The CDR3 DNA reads TGTGCCAGCAGCGTAGGGGACAGGGGAGATACGCAGTATTTT.

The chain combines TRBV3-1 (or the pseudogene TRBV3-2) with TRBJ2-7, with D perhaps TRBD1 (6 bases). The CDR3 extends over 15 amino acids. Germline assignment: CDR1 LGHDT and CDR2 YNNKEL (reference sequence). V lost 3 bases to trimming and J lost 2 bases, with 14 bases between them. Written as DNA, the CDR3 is TGTGCCAGCAGCCACTCTTCGGACAGAACCTACGAGCAGTACTTC. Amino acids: CASSHSSDRTYEQYF.

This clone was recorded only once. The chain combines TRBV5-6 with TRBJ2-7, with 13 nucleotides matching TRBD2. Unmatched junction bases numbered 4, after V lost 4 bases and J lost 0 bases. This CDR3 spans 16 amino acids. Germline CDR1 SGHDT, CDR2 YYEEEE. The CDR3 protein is CASSLGLAGASYEQYF. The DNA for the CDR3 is TGTGCCAGCAGCCTCGGACTAGCGGGAGCCTCCTACGAGCAGTACTTC.

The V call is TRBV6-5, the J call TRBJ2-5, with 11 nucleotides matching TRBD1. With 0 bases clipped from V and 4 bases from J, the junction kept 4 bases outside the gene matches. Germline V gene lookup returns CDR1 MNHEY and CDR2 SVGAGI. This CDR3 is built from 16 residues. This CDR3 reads CASSYSGTGGAETQYF. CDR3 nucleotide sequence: TGTGCCAGCAGTTACTCCGGGACAGGGGGAGCAGAGACCCAGTACTTC.

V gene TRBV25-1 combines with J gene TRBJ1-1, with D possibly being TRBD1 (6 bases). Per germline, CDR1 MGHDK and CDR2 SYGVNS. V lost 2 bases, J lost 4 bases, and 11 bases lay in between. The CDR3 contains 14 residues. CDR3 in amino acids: CASSEAGEGTEAFF. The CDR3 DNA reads TGTGCCAGCAGTGAAGCAGGGGAGGGCACTGAAGCTTTCTTT.